This T cell receptor beta chain was captured by sequencing in a study of T cells in localized non-small cell lung cancer. Study-wide results and caveats: Since sequencing was restricted to only one region of the tumor, intratumor heterogeneity remains a possibility. Turning up in adjacent lung were a median roughly 50 of the top 100 tumor clones. The highest T cell clonality was in uninvolved adjacent lung, above tumor. Prolonged overall survival went with higher T cell density in the blood.

Note on this clone: Its matching antigen is unknown.

TCRdb's copy holds only in-frame clones and misses some; the assay was immunoSEQ multiplex PCR. Among approximately 100,000 clones listed, roughly 88% were seen once. CDR1 and CDR2 from the germline V gene are MGHRA and YSYEKL. The CDR3 has 16 amino acids. The ends lost 0 bases at V and 10 bases at J; junction bases unmatched: 8. This rearrangement joins TRBV4-1 to TRBJ2-1; 11 nucleotides agree with TRBD2. The TCR originated in a woman aged 35-75 years with stage II squamous cell lung carcinoma. This material consisted of PBMCs, taken before any cancer treatment. The DNA of the CDR3 is TGCGCCAGCAGCCAAGAGGGCCTAGCGGGAGGACAAGAGCAGTTCTTC. Protein sequence: CASSQEGLAGGQEQFF.